The table lists the clone carrying this TCR beta chain with a count of one. Sequenced by immunoSEQ multiplex PCR; TCRdb stores in-frame clones only, minus some. Of some 9,300 clones in the sample, around three quarters were seen once. This sample's treatment: randomized to nivolumab then ipilimumab (arm A) or the reverse (arm B). This sample was included in a study of sequential checkpoint blockade in melanoma. The CDR3 is 16 residues long. V shed 1 base and J shed 1 base, with 13 bases lying between them. Germline CDR1 and CDR2: SGHVS and FQNEAQ. This rearrangement joins TRBV7-8 to TRBJ1-1, with D tentatively TRBD1 (5 bases). This receptor was identified in a human donor with melanoma. This material consisted of CD8+ T cells sorted from blood (inferred from file names), taken from a patient given nivolumab and ipilimumab in sequence. CDR3 protein: CASSLDKQGGNTEAFF. The DNA for the CDR3 is TGTGCCAGCAGCTTAGATAAGCAGGGAGGGAACACTGAAGCTTTCTTT.